Below are 10 T cell receptor beta chains sequenced from a single sample in a study of blood T cells in healthy people across ages. Through a sample-barcoded 5' primer and a J-beta primer mix, a second PCR was run for roughly 6 to 12 cycles. TCRdb redid the calling of the 5' RACE reads with MiXCR, one entry per CDR3 protein. The sample has fewer than 2,000,000 distinct CDR3 sequences; about 32% are singletons. Sequencing was performed on blood. These receptors were collected from a woman younger than 45 in good health.

This clonotype appeared a few times. This chain joins TRBV6-2 or TRBV6-3 and TRBJ1-1; possible D gene TRBD1, 6 bases. The CDR3 spans 13 residues. V shed 9 bases and J shed 1 base, with 12 bases lying between them. Germline lookup yields CDR1 MNHEY and CDR2 SVGEGT. The CDR3 sequence is CASVKGGNTEAFF. Written as DNA, the CDR3 is TGTGCCAGTGTTAAAGGGGGGAACACTGAAGCTTTCTTT.

This clonotype was counted between two and nine times. The J gene is TRBJ1-1, the V gene TRBV20-1; D not certain. The CDR3 extends over 14 amino acids. Trimming took off 1 base at V and 1 base at J, with 10 bases between the two ends. Germline V gene data show CDR1 as DFQATT and CDR2 as SNEGSKA (reference sequence). The CDR3 nucleotides read TGCAGTGCTAGAGTGCTGGCTGGGAACACTGAAGCTTTCTTT. This gives the protein CSARVLAGNTEAFF.

V and J are TRBV28 and TRBJ2-7; maybe TRBD1 (5 bases). CDR1 is MDHEN and CDR2 is SYDVKM in the germline V gene. V lost 2 bases to trimming and J lost 4 bases, with 12 bases between them. The CDR3 covers 14 residues. The CDR3 here is CASSLTQGSYEQYF. The CDR3 coding sequence is TGTGCCAGCAGTTTAACCCAGGGTTCGTACGAGCAGTACTTC. Together with reference TRBV28 and TRBJ2-7, the CDR3 gives the full variable domain: DVKVTQSSRYLVKRTGEKVFLECVQDMDHENMFWYRQDPGLGLRLIYFSYDVKMKEKGDIPEGYSVSREKKERFSLILESASTNQTSMYLCASSLTQGSYEQYFGPGTRLTVT.

Remarks on this clonotype: This sequence may be a read error, since a much larger clone differs from it by one base. The V gene is TRBV5-5, the J gene TRBJ2-7; D is unresolved. This CDR3 comprises 15 residues. Germline V gives CDR1 SGHKS, CDR2 YYEKEE (reference sequence). CDR3 nucleotides: TGTGCCAGCAACTTGATGTTGGTAGAGTCCTACGAGCAGTACTTC. This sequence encodes CASNLMLVESYEQYF.

The chain recombines TRBV9 with TRBJ2-7, with D tentatively TRBD1 (6 bases). Germline loops: CDR1 SGDLS, CDR2 YYNGEE. V shed 0 bases and J shed 4 bases, with 14 bases lying between them. The CDR3 contains 15 residues. The CDR3 region is CASSVGSPDRYEQYF. The DNA of the CDR3 is TGTGCCAGCAGCGTAGGGTCCCCGGACAGATACGAGCAGTACTTC.

This clonotype came up once. The chain uses TRBV30 and TRBJ2-7, with D maybe TRBD1 (6 bases). Looked up from germline, CDR1 is GTSNPN and CDR2 is SVGIG (reference sequence). V was clipped by 2 bases and J by 3 bases, with 11 bases between them. The CDR3 is made up of 13 amino acids. As DNA, the CDR3 is TGTGCCTGGAGTCAGAAACAGGGCTACGAGCAGTACTTC. It specifies CAWSQKQGYEQYF.

The chain links TRBV11-2 to TRBJ1-3; 7 bases line up with TRBD1. The CDR3 is 16 residues long. From germline, CDR1 is SGHAT and CDR2 FQNNGV. Losses at the gene ends were 5 bases for V and 7 bases for J; bases not matched to a gene: 14. The chain's CDR3 is CASSQYRGTDGNTIYF. The CDR3 nucleotides read TGTGCCAGCAGCCAGTACAGGGGAACCGATGGGAACACCATATATTTT.

A word on this clonotype: The CDR3 ends on some other residue instead of the conserved phenylalanine or tryptophan, so this is likely a read error. The chain has TRBV29-1 and TRBJ1-3; D not resolved. Germline CDR1 and CDR2: SQVTM and ANQGSEA. Trimming removed 4 bases at V and 0 bases at J, with 10 bases between. This CDR3 contains 14 residues. The CDR3 spells CSVVGASSGNTIYL. The CDR3 bases are TGCAGCGTTGTTGGAGCGAGCTCTGGAAACACCATATATTTA.

The rearrangement uses TRBV6-2 or TRBV6-3 and TRBJ2-3, with D possibly being TRBD1 (6 bases). The CDR3 extends over 16 amino acids. In germline, CDR1 is MNHEY, CDR2 SVGEGT. Trimming removed 0 bases from V and 1 base from J, with 11 bases in between. The CDR3 DNA follows: TGTGCCAGCAGTTACTCTGGCAAGGGGGGCACAGATACGCAGTATTTT. Translation: CASSYSGKGGTDTQYF.

This clonotype was found a few times. The chain employs TRBV7-3 and TRBJ2-3; tentative D call: TRBD2 (5 bases). Germline V CDR1 and CDR2: SGHTA, FQGTGA. The CDR3 has 13 residues. The V and J ends lost 5 bases and 4 bases respectively, with 10 bases between them. The CDR3 sequence: CASSRSSADTQYF. In DNA, the CDR3 is TGTGCCAGCAGCCGAAGTAGCGCAGATACGCAGTATTTT.